This T cell receptor beta chain is drawn from a study of T-cell memory formation after mild COVID-19. Study-level background: TCR clusters were largely donor specific. Study findings and constraints: In pre-infection memory, a portion of responding clones appeared, which suggested that cross-reactive memory joined.

Of note for this clonotype: Its antigen remains unidentified.

The CDR3 length is 15 residues. With 0 bases clipped from V and 5 bases from J, the junction kept 10 bases outside the gene matches. In germline, CDR1 is DFQATT, CDR2 SNEGSKA (reference sequence). UMIs and sample barcodes were carried by the TCR alpha and TCR beta cDNA libraries that 5'RACE produced using constant-segment primers. TCRdb re-derived calls from the 5' RACE reads in MiXCR, one entry per CDR3 protein. Altogether hundreds of thousands of distinct CDR3 sequences are present, roughly 17% being singletons, with the ten largest covering approximately 8.1%. The V call is TRBV20-1, the J call TRBJ2-7; 7 nucleotides line up with TRBD1. The receptor was derived from an adult woman who had mild COVID-19 (a few samples of this study predate the infection). Cell type and time point are not known. Sample: PBMCs or a T cell subset sorted from them (not recorded which). CDR3 residues: CSARDPGQGVNEQYF. The DNA for the CDR3 is TGCAGTGCTAGAGATCCAGGGCAGGGGGTCAACGAGCAGTACTTC.